This T cell receptor (beta chain) was sequenced for a study of Graves' ophthalmopathy and Graves' hyperthyroidism. Hyperthyroidism patients were newly diagnosed, ill under 2 months, and aged 18 to 65 years. Patients were diagnosed from clinical symptoms, serum thyroxine, TRAb, thyroid ultrasound and orbital computed tomography. This clonotype was counted many times. Its antigen is currently unknown. Study observations and caveats: Discriminating ophthalmopathy from stable hyperthyroidism, a 13-signature model attained a sensitivity of 85% to 90% and a specificity of 81.08%. Most clonotypes expanded in thyroid above 0.001 frequency were present in blood too.

TCR beta CDR3 amplification used RNA transcripts. A first-round RT-PCR used HTBI primers, followed by a second-round multiplex PCR. TCRdb called the multiplex PCR reads again in MiXCR, with one record for every CDR3 protein. Of 30,000 to 50,000 distinct CDR3 sequences in the sample, roughly 50% were seen once. Source material: peripheral blood. This TCR came from an adult woman with stable Graves' hyperthyroidism.

For the CDR3, the DNA is TGTGCCAGCAGAGTCCCCGGGTTAGAGCAGTTCTTC. Amino acid sequence: CASRVPGLEQFF. The chain joins TRBV7-9 to TRBJ2-1; D is uncertain. The CDR3 has 12 amino acids. Per germline, CDR1 SEHNR and CDR2 FQNEAQ (reference sequence). The V end lost 6 bases, the J end lost 10 bases, and 13 bases lay between the germline ends.